Shown below are 32 T cell receptor beta chains from a single sample sequenced in a study of identical twins. TCRdb re-called the 5' RACE reads through MiXCR, storing one row per CDR3 protein. The sample consists of under 1 million distinct CDR3 sequences, 10% to 15% of them appearing once. The data were also submitted as part of a second study, on yellow fever vaccine responses in identical twins.

Material for sequencing was PBMCs. The origin of the receptors is a woman between 18 and 29 years old in good health.

Many counts were recorded for this clonotype. The chain employs TRBV20-1 and TRBJ2-3, with 9 bases lining up with TRBD2. Germline V CDR1 and CDR2: DFQATT, SNEGSKA (reference sequence). V lost 5 bases and J lost 1; bases outside the gene matches: 4. This CDR3 comprises 14 residues. The CDR3 nucleotides read TGCAGTGCTTTAGCGGGGGCCCGCACAGATACGCAGTATTTT. Protein sequence: CSALAGARTDTQYF.

V gene TRBV10-3 combines with J gene TRBJ2-1, with D tentatively TRBD2 (5 bases). CDR3 length: 15 residues. CDR1 is ENHRY, CDR2 SYGVKD, per germline. The germline V and J ends were trimmed by 1 base and 8 bases, with 15 bases remaining between them. The CDR3 here is CAISEYGVDMYEQFF. In DNA, the CDR3 is TGTGCCATCAGTGAGTACGGGGTAGACATGTATGAGCAGTTCTTC.

Comment on this clonotype: This may be a read error, as it is one base from a much larger clone. The V call is TRBV6-2 or TRBV6-3, the J call TRBJ2-5, with D tentatively TRBD1 (5 bases). Germline V gene sequence: CDR1 MNHEY, CDR2 SVGEGT. This CDR3 spans 13 amino acids. Trimming removed 4 bases at V and 2 bases at J, with 8 bases between. The CDR3 DNA reads as TGTGCCAGCAGTTGGGGCAGGCAAGAGACCCAGTACTTC. It codes for CASSWGRQETQYF.

The V call is TRBV15, the J call TRBJ2-7; 7 bases agree with TRBD1. Trimming cost V 3 bases and J 1 base; bases outside gene matches: 9. The CDR3 sequence is 16 residues long. Germline V gene sequence: CDR1 LNHNV, CDR2 YYDKDF (reference sequence). The CDR3 sequence: CATSSPNEGASYEQYF. CDR3 bases: TGTGCCACCAGCAGCCCCAATGAGGGGGCATCCTACGAGCAGTACTTC.

This clonotype was observed a handful of times. The chain joins TRBV2 to TRBJ1-4; 8 positions match TRBD1. Germline-derived CDR1 and CDR2 are SNHLY and FYNNEI. This CDR3 region has 15 residues. The junction had 6 bases not matched to a gene; V was cut back by 6 bases and J by 3 bases. DNA for the CDR3: TGTGCCAGCAGACCAAACAGGGGGGCTAATGAAAAACTGTTTTTT. This encodes CASRPNRGANEKLFF.

This clonotype turned up a few times. The chain links TRBV29-1 to TRBJ1-6; 7 positions agree with TRBD1. Germline V gives CDR1 SQVTM, CDR2 ANQGSEA. The CDR3 has 13 residues. After removal of 6 bases from V and 9 bases from J, the junction contained 8 bases not matched to a gene. In nucleotides, the CDR3 is TGCAGCGTCGCAACAGGGGAAGGTTCACCCCTCCACTTT. Translated, it gives CSVATGEGSPLHF. Supplemented by reference TRBV29-1 and TRBJ1-6, the full variable domain reads SAVISQKPSRDICQRGTSLTIQCQVDSQVTMMFWYRQQPGQSLTLIATANQGSEATYESGFVIDKFPISRPNLTFSTLTVSNMSPEDSSIYLCSVATGEGSPLHFGNGTRLTVT.

The CDR3 protein is CASTRLRENTEAFF. The CDR3 region has the DNA TGCGCCAGCACCCGTCTTAGGGAGAACACTGAAGCTTTCTTT. This chain connects TRBV4-1 to TRBJ1-1; D remains ambiguous. The ends were cut back, 7 bases at V and 1 base at J, with 13 bases in the middle. Germline lookup yields CDR1 MGHRA and CDR2 YSYEKL. The CDR3 contains 14 residues.

The chain recombines TRBV4-1 with TRBJ2-7; TRBD2 matches at 7 bases. This CDR3 comprises 15 residues. Germline CDR1 reads MGHRA; CDR2 reads YSYEKL. Germline trimming cut 0 bases from V and 4 bases from J; bases unmatched to any gene: 6. The CDR3 DNA sequence: TGCGCCAGCAGCCAAGACACTAGCGAGTCTTACGAGCAGTACTTC. Translation: CASSQDTSESYEQYF.

J is TRBJ1-2 and V is TRBV7-9, with D uncertain. The CDR3 contains 12 residues. V lost 11 bases, J lost 3 bases, and 13 bases lay in between. The germline V gene encodes CDR1 SEHNR and CDR2 FQNEAQ (reference sequence). The CDR3 is CASMGADYGYTF. The CDR3 nucleotides are TGTGCCTCCATGGGCGCGGACTATGGCTACACCTTC. The whole variable domain, remainder taken from reference TRBV7-9 and TRBJ1-2, is DTGVSQNPRHKITKRGQNVTFRCDPISEHNRLYWYRQTLGQGPEFLTYFQNEAQLEKSRLLSDRFSAERPKGSFSTLEIQRTEQGDSAMYLCASMGADYGYTFGSGTRLTVV.

This clonotype has only a few counts. In nucleotides, the CDR3 is TGTGCCAGCAGCTTACCGACAACCGGGGGCTCCTACAATGAGCAGTTCTTC. The encoded protein is CASSLPTTGGSYNEQFF. The gene calls are TRBV7-9 and TRBJ2-1, with a tentative D call TRBD2 (6 bases). Between the trimmed V and J ends, which lost 2 bases and 0 bases, there was a span of 14 bases. From germline, CDR1 is SEHNR and CDR2 FQNEAQ (reference sequence). The CDR3 runs 17 residues.

This clonotype was detected a few times. The CDR3 DNA is TGTGCCAGCGGCCTGGGGAGCGGGAGGGTATCCTACGAGCAGTACTTC. Translation: CASGLGSGRVSYEQYF. The chain carries TRBV12-3 or TRBV12-4 and TRBJ2-7; 10 bases are shared with TRBD2. With 8 bases clipped from V and 1 base from J, the junction kept 11 bases outside the gene matches. The CDR3 extends over 16 amino acids.

This clonotype has a handful of counts. The V and J genes are TRBV20-1 and TRBJ2-7; D might be TRBD2 (5 bases). Trimming took 1 base from V and 5 from J, leaving 9 bases between them. Germline CDR1 reads DFQATT; CDR2 reads SNEGSKA (reference sequence). The CDR3 has 12 amino acids. CDR3 bases: TGCAGTGCTAGAGGGTACGGGGACGAGCAGTACGTC. Protein product: CSARGYGDEQYV.

The sample holds a few counts of this clonotype. The chain is built from TRBV4-1 and TRBJ2-1, with a possible D match to TRBD2 (6 bases). CDR1 is MGHRA, CDR2 YSYEKL, per germline. This CDR3 contains 18 residues. V dropped 1 base and J dropped 7 bases, with 23 bases sitting between them. The CDR3 nucleotides read TGCGCCAGCAGCCAAGGACTCGGGGGTAGCAAGGGTATGAATGAGCAGTTCTTC. This sequence encodes CASSQGLGGSKGMNEQFF.

In this sample, this clonotype turned up a few times. V and J are TRBV19 and TRBJ2-1; D possibly corresponds to TRBD2 (6 bases). Germline V CDR1 and CDR2: LNHDA, SQIVND (reference sequence). Trimming removed 5 bases from V and 9 bases from J, with 14 bases in between. The CDR3 is 13 residues long. The CDR3 loop is CASSGLQVGEQFF. In DNA, the CDR3 is TGTGCCAGTAGTGGACTACAGGTCGGTGAGCAGTTCTTC. Filled out from reference TRBV19 and TRBJ2-1, the complete variable domain reads DGGITQSPKYLFRKEGQNVTLSCEQNLNHDAMYWYRQDPGQGLRLIYYSQIVNDFQKGDIAEGYSVSREKKESFPLTVTSAQKNPTAFYLCASSGLQVGEQFFGPGTRLTVL.

This clonotype showed up just a few times. The CDR3 DNA is TGTGCCAGCAGCGCACCGGGACTAGCGCAACAAGAGACCCAGTACTTC. It yields the protein CASSAPGLAQQETQYF. The genes are TRBV9 and TRBJ2-5; 10 positions match TRBD2. CDR3 size: 16 residues. In germline, CDR1 is SGDLS, CDR2 YYNGEE. After removal of 3 bases from V and 2 bases from J, the junction contained 7 bases not matched to a gene.

This clonotype was counted a few times. The V call is TRBV20-1, the J call TRBJ2-2; perhaps TRBD1 as D (5 bases). The length of the CDR3 is 13 residues. Germline CDR1 and CDR2: DFQATT and SNEGSKA (reference sequence). V lost 6 bases and J 6 bases, leaving 14 bases between the germline ends. In DNA, the CDR3 is TGCAGTGCCCGGCAGGGTAATTCCGGGGAGCTGTTTTTT. Translating gives CSARQGNSGELFF.

This clonotype showed up many times. The rearrangement links TRBV28 to TRBJ2-1; 8 nucleotides agree with TRBD2. The germline CDR1 and CDR2 sequences are MDHEN and SYDVKM. V shed 6 bases and J 3 bases; nucleotides not matched to a gene: 7. This CDR3 region has 15 residues. The CDR3 reads CASRSGLAGYNEQFF. Here the CDR3 DNA reads TGTGCCAGCAGGTCCGGACTAGCCGGCTACAATGAGCAGTTCTTC.

Notes on this clonotype: Relative to the germline gene, one junction end is altered; a read error may explain this. The CDR3 DNA reads TGTGCCAGCAGCATAGAGGCCTTAGGGCGGTCCTCAGAGACCCAGTACTTC. Amino acid sequence: CASSIEALGRSSETQYF. The chain has TRBV11-2 and TRBJ2-5; D is uncertain. Germline CDR1 SGHAT, CDR2 FQNNGV. The CDR3 length is 17 residues.

This clonotype appeared once. V gene TRBV20-1 combines with J gene TRBJ1-6, with D hard to call. V lost 1 base to trimming and J lost 7 bases, with 11 bases between them. The CDR3 sequence is 14 residues long. Germline lookup yields CDR1 DFQATT and CDR2 SNEGSKA (reference sequence). CDR3 nucleotide sequence: TGCAGTGCTAGAGTTCCGGGCCGGAATTCACCCCTCCACTTT. Encoded protein: CSARVPGRNSPLHF.

The rearrangement links TRBV28 to TRBJ1-1; unclear D gene. Germline values: CDR1 MDHEN, CDR2 SYDVKM. Trimming stripped 6 bases from V and 1 base from J, with 15 bases between. This CDR3 is 15 amino acids long. DNA of the CDR3: TGTGCCAGCAGCCTGCAGGACTGGGAGAACACTGAAGCTTTCTTT. Its protein product is CASSLQDWENTEAFF.

This clonotype was observed a few times. The J gene is TRBJ2-2, the V gene TRBV23-1, with 10 bases lining up with TRBD2. TRBV23-1 is designated an ORF whose function remains uncertain. With 7 bases clipped from V and 5 bases from J, the junction kept 7 bases outside the gene matches. This CDR3 contains 15 residues. In DNA form, the CDR3 reads TGCGCCAGCAACCGACGTAGCGGGAGGACCGGGGAGCTGTTTTTT. Protein sequence: CASNRRSGRTGELFF.

The rearrangement joins TRBV5-5 to TRBJ2-3, with D perhaps matching TRBD1 or TRBD2 (6 bases each). The V end lost 9 bases, the J end lost 5 bases, and 22 bases lay between the germline ends. CDR3 length: 15 residues. Germline V lookup: CDR1 SGHKS, CDR2 YYEKEE (reference sequence). CDR3 coding DNA: TGTGCCACCCGCCGAGACGGGGGCGCGGGAGATACGCAGTATTTT. It specifies CATRRDGGAGDTQYF. Drawing the rest from reference TRBV5-5 and TRBJ2-3, the complete variable domain is DAGVTQSPTHLIKTRGQQVTLRCSPISGHKSVSWYQQVLGQGPQFIFQYYEKEERGRGNFPDRFSARQFPNYSSELNVNALLLGDSALYLCATRRDGGAGDTQYFGPGTRLTVL.

The chain has TRBV10-3 and TRBJ2-3; 8 bases match TRBD2. The germline CDR1 and CDR2 sequences are ENHRY and SYGVKD. CDR3 length equals 18 residues. V trimming: 4 bases; J trimming: 0 bases; junction bases outside the gene matches: 12. The CDR3 loop is CAISGSTVGGASTDTQYF. DNA of the CDR3: TGTGCCATCAGTGGGTCCACGGTCGGGGGGGCTAGCACAGATACGCAGTATTTT.

This clonotype was seen only a few times. The chain carries TRBV3-1 and TRBJ2-1; D is unclear. V was trimmed by 1 base and J by 0 bases, leaving 7 bases between them. In germline, CDR1 is LGHDT, CDR2 YNNKEL (reference sequence). This CDR3 contains 15 residues. The DNA of the CDR3 is TGTGCCAGCAGCCAAGGGATCACCTCCTACAATGAGCAGTTCTTC. Translated, it gives CASSQGITSYNEQFF.

V usage is TRBV20-1 and J usage is TRBJ2-2; 8 nucleotides line up with TRBD2. In germline, CDR1 is DFQATT, CDR2 SNEGSKA (reference sequence). This CDR3 has 19 residues. J was trimmed by 1 base and V by 3 bases; bases with no gene match: 16. CDR3 sequence: CSASWGAGGHSKNTGELFF. CDR3 coding DNA: TGCAGTGCTAGCTGGGGGGCGGGAGGACACTCTAAGAACACCGGGGAGCTGTTTTTT.

The sample holds a few counts of this clonotype. CDR3 DNA: TGTGCCAGCAGTGACCCTATGGCCAAAAACATTCAGTACTTC. Protein: CASSDPMAKNIQYF. The V and J genes are TRBV2 and TRBJ2-4; D is unresolved. The CDR3 extends over 14 amino acids. Deletions cut 3 bases from V and 1 base from J, with 7 bases between. Germline CDR1 and CDR2: SNHLY and FYNNEI.

A few counts support this clonotype. The chain recombines TRBV12-3 or TRBV12-4 with TRBJ1-1; 7 nucleotides agree with TRBD1. The V gene end was trimmed by 6 bases and the J gene end by 2 bases; junction bases not matched to a gene: 12. The CDR3 loop spans 16 amino acids. The CDR3 protein is CASSQAMTGPNTEAFF. The CDR3 nucleotides are TGTGCCAGCAGCCAAGCTATGACAGGGCCCAACACTGAAGCTTTCTTT.

This clonotype was picked up one time. The genes are TRBV18 and TRBJ1-5; D is possibly TRBD1 (5 bases). CDR1 and CDR2 (germline): KGHSH, LQKENI. The CDR3 has 19 residues. The V gene lost 5 bases and the J gene lost 0 bases, with 23 bases spanning the gap. CDR3 sequence (DNA): TGTGCCAGCTCAACCCGGAGGGGCATTGATTACCTTAGCAATCAGCCCCAGCATTTT. Amino acid sequence: CASSTRRGIDYLSNQPQHF.

V is TRBV20-1 and J is TRBJ1-1; D might be TRBD1 (5 bases). The V and J ends lost 0 bases and 0 bases respectively, with 14 bases between them. The CDR3 totals 16 residues. Germline assignment: CDR1 DFQATT and CDR2 SNEGSKA (reference sequence). CDR3 sequence: CSARELGQSMNTEAFF. In DNA form, the CDR3 reads TGCAGTGCTAGAGAGTTGGGGCAGAGTATGAACACTGAAGCTTTCTTT.

This clonotype was observed many times. The V and J genes are TRBV20-1 and TRBJ1-4; D gene ambiguous. Trimming cost V 1 base and J 4 bases, with 7 bases left between them. This CDR3 is 13 amino acids long. Per germline, CDR1 DFQATT and CDR2 SNEGSKA (reference sequence). CDR3 bases: TGCAGTGCTAGAGCAGGAGATAATGAAAAACTGTTTTTT. Protein product: CSARAGDNEKLFF.

V usage is TRBV10-3 and J usage is TRBJ2-1; TRBD1 aligns across 12 bases. This CDR3 spans 16 amino acids. Germline V gene data show CDR1 as ENHRY and CDR2 as SYGVKD. V dropped 0 bases and J dropped 8; count of bases not matched to a gene: 5. Written as DNA, the CDR3 is TGTGCCATCAGTGAGTCCCGGGACAGGGGGCATGATGAGCAGTTCTTC. Translating it yields CAISESRDRGHDEQFF.

The chain links TRBV24-1 to TRBJ2-5; TRBD1 matches at 7 bases. The CDR3 is made up of 13 amino acids. The ends lost 3 bases at V and 6 bases at J; junction bases unmatched: 3. Germline assignment: CDR1 KGHDR and CDR2 SFDVKD. DNA of the CDR3: TGTGCCACCAGTGATCCGGGACAGAAGACCCAGTACTTC. This gives the protein CATSDPGQKTQYF.